These 4 T cell receptor beta chains came from one sample sequenced in a study of immune characterization of retroperitoneal liposarcoma. TCRdb analysed the PCR reads with MiXCR anew, one entry per CDR3 protein. This table has around 10,000 distinct CDR3 sequences, around a quarter appearing once. Sequencing was carried out using tumor tissue. The receptors stem from a female donor with retroperitoneal liposarcoma.

This chain uses TRBV6-2 or TRBV6-3 with TRBJ2-2; no clear D. Trimming pared 2 bases from V and 0 bases from J, leaving 4 bases between. This CDR3 has 14 amino acids. Germline-derived CDR1 and CDR2 are MNHEY and SVGEGT. Here the CDR3 DNA reads TGTGCCAGCAGTTACAACGCGAACACCGGGGAGCTGTTTTTT. Translation gives CASSYNANTGELFF.

This clonotype came up a few times. The chain employs TRBV11-2 and TRBJ2-1; 7 positions match TRBD1. The length of the CDR3 is 15 residues. V lost 4 bases, J lost 10 bases, and 13 bases stayed unmatched. Germline V gives CDR1 SGHAT, CDR2 FQNNGV. In nucleotides, the CDR3 is TGTGCCAGCAGCTACATCCGGAAGCAGGGGGACGAGCAGTTCTTC. Its translation: CASSYIRKQGDEQFF.

Sample share makes this clonotype medium-sized. The chain joins TRBV7-2 to TRBJ2-1; 7 positions match TRBD2. Judging by the DNA end, TRBJ2-7 fits better; the J call may be wrong. Germline values: CDR1 SGHTA, CDR2 FQGNSA. The length of the CDR3 is 15 residues. The CDR3 DNA reads as TGTGCCAGCAGCTTATCTAGCGGAGACCACAATGAGCAGTACTTC. Translation: CASSLSSGDHNEQYF.

This sequence joins TRBV6-1 and TRBJ2-3, with 7 bases matching TRBD2. Unmatched junction bases numbered 10, after V lost 8 bases and J lost 5 bases. CDR3 length equals 14 residues. Germline CDR1 and CDR2: MNHNS and SASEGT. CDR3 DNA sequence: TGTGCCAGCCATAACCGGGGGGAGGTAGATACGCAGTATTTT. Translated: CASHNRGEVDTQYF.